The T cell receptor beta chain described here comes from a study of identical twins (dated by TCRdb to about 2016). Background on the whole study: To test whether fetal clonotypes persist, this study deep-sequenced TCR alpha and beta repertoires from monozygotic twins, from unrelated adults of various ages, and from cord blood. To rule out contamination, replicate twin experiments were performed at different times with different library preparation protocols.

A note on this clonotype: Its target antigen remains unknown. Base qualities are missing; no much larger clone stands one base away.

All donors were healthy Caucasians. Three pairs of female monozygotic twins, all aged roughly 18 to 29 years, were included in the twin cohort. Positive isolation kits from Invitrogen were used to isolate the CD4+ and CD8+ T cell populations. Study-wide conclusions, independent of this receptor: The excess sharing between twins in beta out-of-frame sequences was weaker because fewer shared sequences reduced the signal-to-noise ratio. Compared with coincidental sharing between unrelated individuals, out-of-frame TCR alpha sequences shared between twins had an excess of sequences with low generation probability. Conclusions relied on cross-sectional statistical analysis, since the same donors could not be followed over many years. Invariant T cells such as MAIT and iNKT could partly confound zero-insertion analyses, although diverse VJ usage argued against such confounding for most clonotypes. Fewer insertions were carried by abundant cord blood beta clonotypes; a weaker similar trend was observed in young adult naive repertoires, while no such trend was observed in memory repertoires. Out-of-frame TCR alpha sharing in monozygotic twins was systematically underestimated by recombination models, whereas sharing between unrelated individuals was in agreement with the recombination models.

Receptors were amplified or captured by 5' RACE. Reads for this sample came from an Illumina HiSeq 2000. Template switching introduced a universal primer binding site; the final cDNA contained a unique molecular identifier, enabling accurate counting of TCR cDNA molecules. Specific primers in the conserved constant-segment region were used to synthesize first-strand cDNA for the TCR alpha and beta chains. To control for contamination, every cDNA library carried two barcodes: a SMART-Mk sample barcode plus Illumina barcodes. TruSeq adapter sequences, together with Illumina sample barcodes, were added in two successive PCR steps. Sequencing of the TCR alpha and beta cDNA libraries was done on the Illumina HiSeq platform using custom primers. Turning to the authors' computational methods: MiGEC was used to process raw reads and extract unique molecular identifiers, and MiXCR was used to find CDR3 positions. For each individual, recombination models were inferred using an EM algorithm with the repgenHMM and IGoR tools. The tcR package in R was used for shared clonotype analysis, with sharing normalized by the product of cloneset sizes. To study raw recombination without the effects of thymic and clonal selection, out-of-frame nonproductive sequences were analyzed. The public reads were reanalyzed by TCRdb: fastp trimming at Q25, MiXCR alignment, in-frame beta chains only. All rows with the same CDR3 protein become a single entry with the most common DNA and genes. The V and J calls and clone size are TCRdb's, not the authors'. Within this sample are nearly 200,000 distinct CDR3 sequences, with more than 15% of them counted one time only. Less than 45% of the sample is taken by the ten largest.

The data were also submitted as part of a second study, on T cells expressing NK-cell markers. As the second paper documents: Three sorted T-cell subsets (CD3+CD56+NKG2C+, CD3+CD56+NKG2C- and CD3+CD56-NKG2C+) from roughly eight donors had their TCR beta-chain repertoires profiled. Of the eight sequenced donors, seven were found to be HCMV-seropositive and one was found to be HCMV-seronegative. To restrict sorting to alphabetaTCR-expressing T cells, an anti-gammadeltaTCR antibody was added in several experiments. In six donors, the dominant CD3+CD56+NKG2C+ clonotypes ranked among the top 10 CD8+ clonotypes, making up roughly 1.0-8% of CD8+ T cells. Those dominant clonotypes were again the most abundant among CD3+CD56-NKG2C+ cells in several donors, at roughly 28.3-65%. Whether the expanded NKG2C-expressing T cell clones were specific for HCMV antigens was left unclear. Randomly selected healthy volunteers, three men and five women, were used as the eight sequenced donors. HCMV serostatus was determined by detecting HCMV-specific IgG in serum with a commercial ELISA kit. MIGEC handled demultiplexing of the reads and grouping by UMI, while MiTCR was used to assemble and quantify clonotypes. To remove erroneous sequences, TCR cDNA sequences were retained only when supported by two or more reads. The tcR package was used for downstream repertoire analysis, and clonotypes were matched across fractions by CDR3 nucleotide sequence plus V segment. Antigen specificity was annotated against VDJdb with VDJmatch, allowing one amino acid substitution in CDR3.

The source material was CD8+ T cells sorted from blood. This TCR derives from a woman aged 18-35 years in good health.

The DNA sequence is given as TGTGCCAGCAGTTTGTCCCTCTTCGGTGAGCAGTTCTTC. Translated, this gives CASSLSLFGEQFF. The V gene is TRBV27 and the J gene is TRBJ2-1; the D gene identity is not certain. The junction shows trimming of 3 bases on V and 9 bases on J, plus 12 bases between the germline ends. The germline V gene (reference sequence) supplies CDR1 MNHEY and CDR2 SMNVEV. The CDR3 covers 13 residues, taking in both the cysteine and the phenylalanine. Just the 39-base CDR3 DNA is kept, in frame starting at base 1.